This TCR beta chain was captured in a study of blood T cell repertoires in COVID-19. J was trimmed by 6 bases and V by 4 bases; bases with no gene match: 6. The length of the CDR3 is 15 residues. Germline-derived CDR1 and CDR2 are SNHLY and FYNNEI. TCRdb's copy holds only in-frame clones and misses some; the assay was immunoSEQ multiplex PCR. The sample has some 300,000 clones, about 88% seen once; the top ten hold about 9.9%. The source material was PBMCs or T cells enriched from blood (not recorded which). The sequence was obtained from a woman in her 40s who had recovered from COVID-19. The rearrangement uses TRBV2 and TRBJ1-5, with 10 bases lining up with TRBD1. This chain's CDR3 is CASSVSGTGVQPQHF. The CDR3 bases are TGTGCCAGCAGTGTCAGCGGGACAGGGGTTCAGCCCCAGCATTTT.